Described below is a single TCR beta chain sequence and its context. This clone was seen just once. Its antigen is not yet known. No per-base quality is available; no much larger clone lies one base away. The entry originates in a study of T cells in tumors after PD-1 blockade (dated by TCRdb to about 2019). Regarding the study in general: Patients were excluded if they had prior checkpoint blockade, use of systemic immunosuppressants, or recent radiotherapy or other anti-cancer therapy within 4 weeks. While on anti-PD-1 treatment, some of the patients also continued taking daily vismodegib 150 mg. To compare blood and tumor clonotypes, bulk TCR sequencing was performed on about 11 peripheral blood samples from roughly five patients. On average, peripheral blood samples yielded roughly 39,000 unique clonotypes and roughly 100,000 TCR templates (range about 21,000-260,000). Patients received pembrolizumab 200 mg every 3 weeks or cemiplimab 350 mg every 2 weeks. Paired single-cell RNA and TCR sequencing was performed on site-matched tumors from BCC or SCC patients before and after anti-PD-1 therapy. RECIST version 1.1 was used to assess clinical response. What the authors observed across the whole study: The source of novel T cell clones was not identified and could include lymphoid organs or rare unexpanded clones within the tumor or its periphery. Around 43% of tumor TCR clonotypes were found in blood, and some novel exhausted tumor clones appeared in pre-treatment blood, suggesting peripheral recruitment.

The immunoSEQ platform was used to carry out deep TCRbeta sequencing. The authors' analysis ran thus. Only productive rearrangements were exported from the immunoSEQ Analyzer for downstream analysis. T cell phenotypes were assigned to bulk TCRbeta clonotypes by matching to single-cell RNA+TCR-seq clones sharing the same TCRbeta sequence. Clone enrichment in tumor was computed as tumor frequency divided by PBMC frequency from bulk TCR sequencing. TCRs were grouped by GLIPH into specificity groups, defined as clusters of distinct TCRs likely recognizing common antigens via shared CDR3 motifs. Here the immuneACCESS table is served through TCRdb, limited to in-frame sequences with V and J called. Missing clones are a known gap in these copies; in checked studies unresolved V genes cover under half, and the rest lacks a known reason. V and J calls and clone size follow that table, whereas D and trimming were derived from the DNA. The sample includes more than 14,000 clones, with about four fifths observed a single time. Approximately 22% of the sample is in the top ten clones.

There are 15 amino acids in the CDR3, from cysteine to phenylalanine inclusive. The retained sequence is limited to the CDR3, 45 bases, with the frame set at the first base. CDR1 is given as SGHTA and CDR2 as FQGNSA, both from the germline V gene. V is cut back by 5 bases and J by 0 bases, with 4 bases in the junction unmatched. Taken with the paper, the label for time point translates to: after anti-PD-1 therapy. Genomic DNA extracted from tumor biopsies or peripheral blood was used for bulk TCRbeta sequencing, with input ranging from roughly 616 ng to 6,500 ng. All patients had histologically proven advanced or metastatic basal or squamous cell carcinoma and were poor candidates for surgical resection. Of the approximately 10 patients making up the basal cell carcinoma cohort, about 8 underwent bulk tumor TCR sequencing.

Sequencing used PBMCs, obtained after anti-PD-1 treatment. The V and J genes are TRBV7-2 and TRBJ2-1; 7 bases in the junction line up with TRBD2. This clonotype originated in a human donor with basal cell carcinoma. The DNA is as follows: TGTGCCAGCAGCCCAGGGACTACCTCCTACAATGAGCAGTTCTTC. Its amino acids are CASSPGTTSYNEQFF.